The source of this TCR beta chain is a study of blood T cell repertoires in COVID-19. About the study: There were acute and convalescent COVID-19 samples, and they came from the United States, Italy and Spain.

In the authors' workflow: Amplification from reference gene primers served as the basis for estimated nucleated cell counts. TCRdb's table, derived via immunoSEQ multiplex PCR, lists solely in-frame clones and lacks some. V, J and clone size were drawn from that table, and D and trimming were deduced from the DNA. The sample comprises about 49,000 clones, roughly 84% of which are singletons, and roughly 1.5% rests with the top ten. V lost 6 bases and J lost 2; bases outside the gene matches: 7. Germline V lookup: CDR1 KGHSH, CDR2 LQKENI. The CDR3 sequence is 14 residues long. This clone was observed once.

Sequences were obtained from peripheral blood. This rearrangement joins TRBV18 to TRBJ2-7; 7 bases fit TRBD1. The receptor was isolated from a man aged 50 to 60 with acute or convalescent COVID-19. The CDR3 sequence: CASSTTGLPYEQYF. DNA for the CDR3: TGTGCCAGCTCGACGACAGGGCTACCCTACGAGCAGTACTTC.